Below, 6 T cell receptor beta chains from the same sample are listed, as sequenced in a study of blood T cells in healthy people across ages. With a J-beta primer mix and a sample-barcoded 5' primer, a second PCR ran about 7 to 12 cycles. In TCRdb, the 5' RACE reads were re-called with MiXCR into one record per CDR3 protein. This sample carries more than 1.4 million distinct CDR3 sequences, around 42% of them seen once, and the ten largest clones take 6.5% to 10%. The sample was blood. These receptors were taken from a woman aged 18-30 years in good health.

This clonotype was seen a handful of times. This chain links TRBV20-1 with TRBJ1-6, with D uncertain. CDR1 is DFQATT and CDR2 is SNEGSKA in the germline V gene (reference sequence). CDR3 size: 16 residues. V was pared by 2 bases and J by 0 bases, with 11 bases between. CDR3 coding DNA: TGCAGTGCTAGAATAACCCTGGGCTCCTATAATTCACCCCTCCACTTT. Amino acid sequence: CSARITLGSYNSPLHF.

This chain links TRBV18 with TRBJ2-1, with 7 bases matching TRBD1. The CDR3 length is 16 residues. Unmatched junction bases numbered 6, after V lost 4 bases and J lost 0 bases. CDR1 is KGHSH and CDR2 is LQKENI in the germline V gene. This CDR3 reads CASSQLDRDSYNEQFF. In DNA form, the CDR3 reads TGTGCCAGCTCACAACTCGACAGGGACTCCTACAATGAGCAGTTCTTC.

This chain links TRBV20-1 with TRBJ2-7; no clear D. The CDR3 runs to 13 residues. Germline V CDR1 and CDR2: DFQATT, SNEGSKA (reference sequence). Trimming cost V 5 bases and J 3 bases, with 14 bases left between them. CDR3 residues: CSAPWTSNYEQYF. The CDR3 coding sequence is TGCAGTGCTCCATGGACCTCTAACTACGAGCAGTACTTC.

The V and J genes are TRBV2 and TRBJ2-1; D unclear. The V gene lost 6 bases and the J gene lost 10 bases, with 13 bases spanning the gap. The CDR3 has 12 residues. Germline loops: CDR1 SNHLY, CDR2 FYNNEI. CDR3 DNA sequence: TGTGCCAGCAGCGCCGGAGCCGTAGAGCAGTTCTTC. Encoded protein: CASSAGAVEQFF.

This clonotype was observed a few times. J is TRBJ2-5 and V is TRBV11-2, with TRBD1 matching 8 bases. The junction had 4 bases not matched to a gene; V was cut back by 5 bases and J by 5 bases. Germline V lookup: CDR1 SGHAT, CDR2 FQNNGV. The CDR3 covers 13 residues. The CDR3 DNA follows: TGTGCCAGCAGCCTACAGGGGGTGGAGACCCAGTACTTC. Translating it yields CASSLQGVETQYF.

This clonotype appeared a few times. The chain uses TRBV20-1 and TRBJ2-4; 13 bases fit TRBD2. Germline lookup yields CDR1 DFQATT and CDR2 SNEGSKA (reference sequence). The CDR3 is made up of 15 amino acids. V shed 5 bases and J 2 bases; nucleotides not matched to a gene: 3. The CDR3 DNA reads as TGCAGTGCTTCCGGGACTAGCGGGACCAAAAACATTCAGTACTTC. Amino acids: CSASGTSGTKNIQYF.